This T cell receptor (beta chain) derives from a study of T-cell reconstitution after alpha-beta-depleted transplantation in children. Points from the study as a whole: At the one-year point after transplant, T-cell counts and TCRbeta diversity were found to come mostly from T cells that had been newly produced. Expanded graft clones, several hundred of them, were reportedly the source of alpha-beta T cells about two months after transplant. High day-60 TCRbeta diversity in some patients came from surviving recipient T cells and thymic progenitors.

Unique molecular identifiers were built into the TCRbeta library. TCRdb analysed the PCR reads with MiXCR anew, one entry per CDR3 protein. The repertoire includes 600,000 to 800,000 distinct CDR3 sequences, around 13% of them detected once, and 0.65% to 0.9% sits in the top ten. Of note for this clonotype: What it recognizes is unknown.

The V end was cut by 3 bases, the J end by 5 bases, with 16 bases between. The CDR3 runs to 15 residues. This sample comprised PBMCs, obtained before TCRalphabeta/CD19-depleted stem cell transplant. This receptor was taken from a girl aged 2-10 years with congenital amegakaryocytic thrombocytopenia, due to receive a stem cell transplant. The chain has TRBV12-3 or TRBV12-4 and TRBJ2-5; D gene unclear. CDR3 protein: CASSFTGPLEETQYF. As DNA, the CDR3 is TGTGCCAGCAGTTTTACCGGCCCTCTGGAGGAGACCCAGTACTTC.